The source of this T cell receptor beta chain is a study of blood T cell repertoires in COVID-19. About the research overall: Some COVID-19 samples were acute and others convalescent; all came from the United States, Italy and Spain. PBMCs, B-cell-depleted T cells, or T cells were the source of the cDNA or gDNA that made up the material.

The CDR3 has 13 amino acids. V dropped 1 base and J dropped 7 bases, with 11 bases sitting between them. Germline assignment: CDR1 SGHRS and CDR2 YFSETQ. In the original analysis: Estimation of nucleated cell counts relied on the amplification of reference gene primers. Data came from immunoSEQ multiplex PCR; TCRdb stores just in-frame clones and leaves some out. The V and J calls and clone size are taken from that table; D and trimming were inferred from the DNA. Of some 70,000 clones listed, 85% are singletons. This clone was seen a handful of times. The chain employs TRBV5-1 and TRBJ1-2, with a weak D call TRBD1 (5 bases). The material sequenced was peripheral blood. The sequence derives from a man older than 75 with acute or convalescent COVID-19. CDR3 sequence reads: CASSLRSGSGYTF. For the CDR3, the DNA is TGCGCCAGCAGCTTGAGGTCAGGGTCTGGCTACACCTTC.